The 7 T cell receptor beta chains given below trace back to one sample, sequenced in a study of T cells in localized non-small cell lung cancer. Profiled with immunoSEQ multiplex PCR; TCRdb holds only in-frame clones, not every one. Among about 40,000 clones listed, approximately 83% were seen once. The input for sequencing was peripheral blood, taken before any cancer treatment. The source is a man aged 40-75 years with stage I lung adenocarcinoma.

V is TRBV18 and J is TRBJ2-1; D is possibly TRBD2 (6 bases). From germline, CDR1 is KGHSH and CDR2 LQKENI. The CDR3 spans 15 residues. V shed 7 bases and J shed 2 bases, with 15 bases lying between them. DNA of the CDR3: TGTGCCAGCTATAATGGCGGGAACACCTACAATGAGCAGTTCTTC. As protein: CASYNGGNTYNEQFF.

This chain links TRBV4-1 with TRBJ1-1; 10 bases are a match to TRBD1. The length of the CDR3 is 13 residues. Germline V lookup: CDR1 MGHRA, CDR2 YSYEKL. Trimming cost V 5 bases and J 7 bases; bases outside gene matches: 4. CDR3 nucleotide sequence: TGCGCCAGCAGCATTGGACAGGGGGTTGAAGCTTTCTTT. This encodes CASSIGQGVEAFF.

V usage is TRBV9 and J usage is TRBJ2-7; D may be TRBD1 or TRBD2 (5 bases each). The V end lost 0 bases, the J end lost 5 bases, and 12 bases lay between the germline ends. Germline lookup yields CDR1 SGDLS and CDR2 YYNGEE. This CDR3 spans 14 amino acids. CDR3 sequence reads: CASSVEGRPHEQYF. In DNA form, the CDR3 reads TGTGCCAGCAGCGTAGAGGGGAGACCCCACGAGCAGTACTTC.

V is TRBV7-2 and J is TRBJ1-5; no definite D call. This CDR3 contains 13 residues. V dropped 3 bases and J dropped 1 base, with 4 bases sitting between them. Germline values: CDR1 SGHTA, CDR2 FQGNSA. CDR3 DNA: TGTGCCAGCAGCTTTGAAAGCAATCAGCCCCAGCATTTT. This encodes CASSFESNQPQHF.

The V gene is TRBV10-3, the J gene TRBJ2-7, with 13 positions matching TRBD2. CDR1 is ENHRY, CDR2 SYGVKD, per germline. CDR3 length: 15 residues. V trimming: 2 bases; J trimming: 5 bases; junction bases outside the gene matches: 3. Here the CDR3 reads CAISEIGTSGNEQYF. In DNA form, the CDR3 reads TGTGCCATCAGTGAGATTGGGACTAGCGGGAACGAGCAGTACTTC.

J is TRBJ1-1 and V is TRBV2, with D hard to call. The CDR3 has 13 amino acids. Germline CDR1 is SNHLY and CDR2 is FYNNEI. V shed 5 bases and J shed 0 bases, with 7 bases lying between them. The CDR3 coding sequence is TGTGCCAGCAGTACGGGAGTGAACACTGAAGCTTTCTTT. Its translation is CASSTGVNTEAFF.

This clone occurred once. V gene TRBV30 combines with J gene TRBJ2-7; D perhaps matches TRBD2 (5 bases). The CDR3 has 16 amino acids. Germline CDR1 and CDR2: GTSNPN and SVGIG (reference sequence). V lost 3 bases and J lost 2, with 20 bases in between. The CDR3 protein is CAWRDPTRGDTYEQYF. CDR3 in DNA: TGTGCCTGGAGAGACCCGACTCGGGGAGACACCTACGAGCAGTACTTC.